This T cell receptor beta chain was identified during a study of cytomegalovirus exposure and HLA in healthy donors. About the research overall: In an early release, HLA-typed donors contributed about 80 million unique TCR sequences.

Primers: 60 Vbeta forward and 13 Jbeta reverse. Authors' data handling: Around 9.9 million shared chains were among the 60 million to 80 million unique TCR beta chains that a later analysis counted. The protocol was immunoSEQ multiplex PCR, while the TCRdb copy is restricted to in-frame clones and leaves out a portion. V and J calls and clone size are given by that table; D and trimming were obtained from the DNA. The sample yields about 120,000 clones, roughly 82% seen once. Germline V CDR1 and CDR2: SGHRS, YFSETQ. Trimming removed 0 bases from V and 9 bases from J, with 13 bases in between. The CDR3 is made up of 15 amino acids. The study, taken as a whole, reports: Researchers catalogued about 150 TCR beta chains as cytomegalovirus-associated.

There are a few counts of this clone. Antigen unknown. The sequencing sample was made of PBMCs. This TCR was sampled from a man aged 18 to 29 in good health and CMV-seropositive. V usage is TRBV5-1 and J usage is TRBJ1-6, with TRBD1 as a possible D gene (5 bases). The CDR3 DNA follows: TGCGCCAGCAGCTTGGGTGGGGGGGGTTGTTCACCCCTCCACTTT. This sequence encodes CASSLGGGGCSPLHF. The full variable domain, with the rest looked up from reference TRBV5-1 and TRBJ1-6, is KAGVTQTPRYLIKTRGQQVTLSCSPISGHRSVSWYQQTPGQGLQFLFEYFSETQRNKGNFPGRFSGRQFSNSRSEMNVSTLELGDSALYLCASSLGGGGCSPLHFGNGTRLTVT.